The 10 T cell receptor beta chains below were found in one sample sequenced in a study of glioma-infiltrating T cells. Using RNA template, CDR3s of TCR alpha and beta were amplified with iRepertoire arm-PCR. A single record per CDR3 protein comes from TCRdb applying MiXCR to the multiplex PCR reads. This sample has roughly 190,000 distinct CDR3 sequences; roughly 32% occur once, and the top ten carry around 20%. Sequenced sample: glioma tissue, nonneoplastic brain tissue, or PBMCs (not recorded which). The source is a human donor with low-grade glioma or glioblastoma, undergoing nonglioma brain surgery, or in good health (not recorded which).

This clonotype has ten or more counts. This sequence joins TRBV20-1 and TRBJ1-5; D is undetermined. Germline lookup yields CDR1 DFQATT and CDR2 SNEGSKA (reference sequence). This CDR3 region has 12 residues. V lost 2 bases and J 1 base, leaving 3 bases between the germline ends. CDR3 loop: CSARQSNQPQHF. The CDR3, as DNA: TGCAGTGCTAGACAAAGCAATCAGCCCCAGCATTTT.

In its sample, this clonotype is medium-sized. This chain joins TRBV6-1 and TRBJ1-5; D ambiguous. This CDR3 spans 13 amino acids. Trimming pared 3 bases from V and 1 base from J, leaving 4 bases between. CDR1 and CDR2 (germline): MNHNS, SASEGT. The CDR3 nucleotides are TGTGCCAGCAGTGATAACAGCAATCAGCCCCAGCATTTT. As protein: CASSDNSNQPQHF.

The rearrangement uses TRBV5-4 and TRBJ2-3; 7 bases match TRBD1. There are 16 residues in the CDR3. Germline V gives CDR1 SGHNT, CDR2 YYREEE (reference sequence). The V segment lost 4 bases and the J segment 6 bases; nucleotides outside the gene matches: 14. The CDR3 loop is CASSGPRGSFGDTQYF. The CDR3 DNA reads TGTGCCAGCAGCGGCCCCAGGGGGTCCTTCGGGGATACGCAGTATTTT.

A note on this clonotype: One base away lies a much larger clone, so this may be a sequencing read error. V gene TRBV7-2 combines with J gene TRBJ2-3; 9 nucleotides match TRBD2. V dropped 2 bases and J dropped 5; count of bases not matched to a gene: 11. The length of the CDR3 is 17 residues. Germline values: CDR1 SGHTA, CDR2 FQGNSA. CDR3 protein: CASSLSRSGRPGDTQYF. In nucleotides, the CDR3 is TGTGCCAGCAGCTTAAGCCGGAGCGGGAGGCCCGGAGATACGCAGTATTTT.

This clonotype came up many times. This chain connects TRBV25-1 to TRBJ2-5; D may be TRBD2 (6 bases). Germline lookup yields CDR1 MGHDK and CDR2 SYGVNS. The CDR3 has 15 amino acids. V was clipped by 0 bases and J by 7 bases, with 15 bases between them. The CDR3 is CASSEYFGGLGTQYF. CDR3 DNA: TGTGCCAGCAGTGAATATTTTGGAGGGTTGGGGACCCAGTACTTC.

This clonotype has ten or more counts. The V call is TRBV27, the J call TRBJ1-2; no definite D call. The CDR3 is 14 residues long. The germline V gene encodes CDR1 MNHEY and CDR2 SMNVEV (reference sequence). The V end was cut by 4 bases, the J end by 4 bases, with 13 bases between. The CDR3 sequence: CASSSRSAGYGYTF. The CDR3 DNA reads TGTGCCAGCAGTTCTCGGAGTGCGGGCTATGGCTACACCTTC.

This clonotype showed up just a few times. The chain is built from TRBV3-1 and TRBJ1-2; D unresolved. CDR1 and CDR2 (germline): LGHDT, YNNKEL (reference sequence). Trimming stripped 4 bases from V and 2 bases from J, with 5 bases between. The CDR3 is 12 amino acids. The CDR3 nucleotides are TGTGCCAGCAGCCGCGGAAACTATGGCTACACCTTC. It translates to CASSRGNYGYTF.

This clonotype appeared many times. The chain carries TRBV7-2 and TRBJ2-7, with D possibly being TRBD2 (5 bases). Germline lookup yields CDR1 SGHTA and CDR2 FQGNSA. The CDR3 extends over 15 amino acids. V shed 4 bases and J shed 2 bases, with 15 bases lying between them. The CDR3 region has the DNA TGTGCCAGCAGCTCCCTCCAAGGGAGAACCTACGAGCAGTACTTC. Translating gives CASSSLQGRTYEQYF.

Comments on this clonotype: Relative to the germline gene, one junction end is altered; a read error may explain this. The chain combines TRBV6-1 with TRBJ2-7, with 10 positions matching TRBD1. The CDR3 is 15 residues long. CDR1 and CDR2 from the germline V gene are MNHNS and SASEGT. The CDR3 DNA reads TGTGCCATCAGTGAGCGCGGGACAGGGGCCTACGAGGAGTACTTC. It is translated as CAISERGTGAYEEYF.

Turning to this clonotype: This sequence may be a read error, since a much larger clone differs from it by one base. The chain links TRBV19 to TRBJ2-7; D uncertain. Germline V lookup: CDR1 LNHDA, CDR2 SQIVND (reference sequence). Trimming removed 4 bases from V and 2 bases from J, with 12 bases in between. The CDR3 totals 14 residues. The DNA of the CDR3 is TGTGCCAGTAGTAGCACTGTAGTCACCTACGAGCAGTACTTC. Translating gives CASSSTVVTYEQYF.